Below are 10 T cell receptor beta chains sequenced from a single sample in a study of T cells in Graves' hyperthyroidism and ophthalmopathy (dated by TCRdb to between 2018 and 2021). To prepare the library, multiplex PCR was applied. Data came from an Illumina HiSeq 2000. TCR beta CDR3 regions were amplified from RNA transcripts. The first round of RT-PCR for the TCR CDR3 was performed with the HTBI primer set and the Qiagen OneStep RT-PCR kit. The public reads were reanalyzed by TCRdb: fastp trimming at Q25, MiXCR alignment, in-frame beta chains only. Rows with a matching CDR3 protein are joined into one entry that keeps the most common DNA and genes. Within this sample are over 350,000 distinct CDR3 sequences, with around 20% of them counted one time only. 40% of the sample goes to the ten largest clones. What was sequenced was blood. These receptors were collected from a man between 18 and 35 years old with Graves' ophthalmopathy.

The V call is TRBV24-1, the J call TRBJ2-3; 10 nucleotides align to TRBD2. CDR3 length: 19 residues. Germline V gene data show CDR1 as KGHDR and CDR2 as SFDVKD. V shed 4 bases and J 5 bases; nucleotides not matched to a gene: 17. The CDR3 sequence is CATSDQGGLAGELRDTQYF. CDR3 in DNA: TGTGCCACCAGTGACCAAGGAGGCCTAGCGGGGGAATTGAGAGATACGCAGTATTTT.

This clonotype was recorded many times. The chain has TRBV20-1 and TRBJ2-3, with 12 positions matching TRBD2. The ends lost 1 base at V and 2 bases at J; junction bases unmatched: 10. The CDR3 runs 18 residues. Germline CDR1 DFQATT, CDR2 SNEGSKA (reference sequence). The CDR3 DNA is TGCAGTGCTAGAGGTCTAGCGGGGGGGCTCACCGACACAGATACGCAGTATTTT. This translates into CSARGLAGGLTDTDTQYF.

This clonotype was observed many times. The rearrangement links TRBV3-1 to TRBJ1-2; D is undetermined. V lost 3 bases and J 8 bases, leaving 7 bases between the germline ends. Germline V gene data show CDR1 as LGHDT and CDR2 as YNNKEL (reference sequence). The length of the CDR3 is 11 residues. The chain's CDR3 is CASSQGKGYTF. Here the CDR3 DNA reads TGTGCCAGCAGCCAGGGAAAGGGCTACACCTTC.

This clonotype was counted between two and nine times. A much more abundant neighbour one base away suggests this may be a read error. This chain connects TRBV12-3 or TRBV12-4 to TRBJ1-2, with 7 bases lining up with TRBD1. The length of the CDR3 is 17 residues. The V segment lost 6 bases and the J segment 7 bases; nucleotides outside the gene matches: 20. CDR3 sequence reads: CASSHNVLGDRDCGYTF. DNA for the CDR3: TGTGCCAGCAGCCACAACGTCCTCGGGGACAGAGACTGTGGCTACACCTTC.

This clonotype came up many times. The chain recombines TRBV7-3 with TRBJ1-1; D unresolved. The V and J ends lost 5 bases and 2 bases respectively, with 9 bases between them. The CDR3 runs to 13 residues. Germline V lookup: CDR1 SGHTA, CDR2 FQGTGA. CDR3 bases: TGTGCCAGCAGCCGATCACCAAACACTGAAGCTTTCTTT. This translates into CASSRSPNTEAFF.

The J gene is TRBJ1-2, the V gene TRBV4-3, with 8 positions matching TRBD1. The V and J ends lost 1 base and 8 bases, in that order; junction bases with no gene match: 9. The CDR3 length is 15 residues. CDR1 is LGHNA and CDR2 is YSLEER in the germline V gene. The CDR3 is CASSQVGPTGDGYTF. For the CDR3, the DNA is TGCGCCAGCAGCCAAGTGGGCCCGACAGGGGACGGCTACACCTTC.

The chain recombines TRBV27 with TRBJ2-1, with TRBD1 as a possible D gene (6 bases). Per germline, CDR1 MNHEY and CDR2 SMNVEV (reference sequence). Between the trimmed V and J ends, which lost 3 bases and 4 bases, there was a span of 13 bases. CDR3 length: 15 residues. CDR3 bases: TGTGCCAGCAGTTTCCGACAGGCTCCTTACAATGAGCAGTTCTTC. Its translation is CASSFRQAPYNEQFF.

This clonotype was seen a few times. The chain recombines TRBV25-1 with TRBJ2-3; 9 bases map to TRBD1. V was pared by 4 bases and J by 0 bases, with 17 bases of the junction left unmatched. Germline V gene lookup returns CDR1 MGHDK and CDR2 SYGVNS. The length of the CDR3 is 20 residues. Here the CDR3 reads CASSVTGTGTPRVSTDTQYF. CDR3 sequence (DNA): TGTGCCAGCAGTGTCACCGGGACAGGGACCCCTAGGGTTAGCACAGATACGCAGTATTTT.

The chain recombines TRBV6-1 with TRBJ2-7; D is unresolved. From germline, CDR1 is MNHNS and CDR2 SASEGT. Trimming took off 3 bases at V and 2 bases at J, with 8 bases between the two ends. There are 13 residues in the CDR3. The CDR3 protein is CASSEAATYEQYF. The CDR3 DNA follows: TGTGCCAGCAGTGAGGCAGCCACCTACGAGCAGTACTTC.

This clonotype came up many times. The chain couples TRBV18 to TRBJ2-7, with no clear D. This CDR3 region has 14 residues. V lost 0 bases and J lost 3, with 9 bases in between. CDR1 is KGHSH and CDR2 is LQKENI in the germline V gene. CDR3 amino acids: CASSPPGLYYEQYF. The DNA of the CDR3 is TGTGCCAGCTCACCACCAGGGCTCTACTACGAGCAGTACTTC. The full variable domain, completed using reference TRBV18 and TRBJ2-7, is NAGVMQNPRHLVRRRGQEARLRCSPMKGHSHVYWYRQLPEEGLKFMVYLQKENIIDESGMPKERFSAEFPKEGPSILRIQQVVRGDSAAYFCASSPPGLYYEQYFGPGTRLTVT.